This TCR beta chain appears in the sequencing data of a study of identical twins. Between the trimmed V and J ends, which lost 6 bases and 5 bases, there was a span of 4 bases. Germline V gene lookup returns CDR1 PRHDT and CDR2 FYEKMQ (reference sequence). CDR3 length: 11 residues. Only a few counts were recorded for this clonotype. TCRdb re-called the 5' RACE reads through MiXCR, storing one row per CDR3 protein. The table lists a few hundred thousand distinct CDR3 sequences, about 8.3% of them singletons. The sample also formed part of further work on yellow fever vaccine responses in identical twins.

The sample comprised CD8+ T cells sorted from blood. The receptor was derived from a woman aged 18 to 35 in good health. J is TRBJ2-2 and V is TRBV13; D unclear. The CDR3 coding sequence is TGTGCCAGCAGGGATACCGGGGAGCTGTTTTTT. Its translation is CASRDTGELFF.